This entry features one T cell receptor (beta chain) sequence. The data were obtained in a study of control samples from healthy donors and cancer patients. Sequencing used immunoSEQ multiplex PCR; TCRdb keeps in-frame clones, though not all of them. Of almost 85,000 clones listed, 84% are singletons. The CDR3 contains 14 residues. CDR1 and CDR2 (germline): ENHRY, SYGVKD. The V segment lost 6 bases and the J segment 2 bases; nucleotides outside the gene matches: 3. This TCR came from a man between 60 and 75 years old with head and neck cancer. The source material was PBMCs. The gene calls are TRBV10-3 and TRBJ2-2; TRBD1 matches 7 bases. CDR3 DNA: TGTGCCATCAGGGGGACAGCAAACACCGGGGAGCTGTTTTTT. This encodes CAIRGTANTGELFF.